A single sample is the source of the 10 T cell receptor beta chains below, sequenced in a study of T-cell memory formation after mild COVID-19. TCRdb recomputed calls from the 5' RACE reads with MiXCR, one row per CDR3 protein. The table includes fewer than 550,000 distinct CDR3 sequences, around 18% detected once. The specimen was PBMCs or a T cell subset sorted from them (not recorded which). Receptors originate from an adult woman who had mild COVID-19 (a few samples of this study predate the infection). Cell type and time point are not known.

V usage is TRBV7-6 and J usage is TRBJ1-4; weak D call: TRBD1 (5 bases). The CDR3 extends over 14 amino acids. The V end lost 3 bases, the J end lost 2 bases, and 7 bases lay between the germline ends. Germline CDR1 is SGHVS and CDR2 is FNYEAQ. CDR3 sequence reads: CASSFQGTNEKLFF. CDR3 DNA: TGTGCCAGCAGCTTTCAGGGCACTAATGAAAAACTGTTTTTT. Based on the CDR3 plus reference TRBV7-6 and TRBJ1-4, the full variable domain is GAGVSQSPRYKVTKRGQDVALRCDPISGHVSLYWYRQALGQGPEFLTYFNYEAQQDKSGLPNDRFSAERPEGSISTLTIQRTEQRDSAMYRCASSFQGTNEKLFFGSGTQLSVL.

This rearrangement joins TRBV4-3 to TRBJ2-1; D call uncertain. V lost 1 base, J lost 0 bases, and 10 bases lay in between. CDR1 LGHNA and CDR2 YSLEER come from the germline V gene. This CDR3 spans 16 amino acids. In DNA form, the CDR3 reads TGCGCCAGCAGCCAAGTTCGAGGCAGCTCCTACAATGAGCAGTTCTTC. Translating it yields CASSQVRGSSYNEQFF.

This clonotype was detected a few times. The J gene is TRBJ1-1, the V gene TRBV29-1; no firm D call. V was clipped by 3 bases and J by 0 bases, with 8 bases between them. The CDR3 has 13 amino acids. Germline CDR1 and CDR2: SQVTM and ANQGSEA. CDR3 DNA sequence: TGCAGCGTTGAGCTCGACCTGAACACTGAAGCTTTCTTT. Protein sequence: CSVELDLNTEAFF.

This clonotype has more than one count but fewer than ten. The J gene is TRBJ1-5, the V gene TRBV23-1; 10 bases are shared with TRBD1. TRBV23-1 is known as an ORF, though its function is uncertain. V was pared by 4 bases and J by 5 bases, with 5 bases of the junction left unmatched. The CDR3 runs 15 residues. The CDR3 spells CASSRRQGAHQPQHF. The CDR3 nucleotides are TGCGCCAGCAGTCGTCGACAGGGGGCACATCAGCCCCAGCATTTT.

This clonotype was seen only a few times. The V and J genes are TRBV20-1 and TRBJ1-6; unclear D gene. The CDR3 has 15 residues. Germline V lookup: CDR1 DFQATT, CDR2 SNEGSKA (reference sequence). V gave up 0 bases and J gave up 6 bases, with 12 bases separating them. CDR3 DNA: TGCAGTGCTAGAGAAAGGTCCGGGTTTAATTCACCCCTCCACTTT. This gives the protein CSARERSGFNSPLHF.

This clonotype was counted between two and nine times. V usage is TRBV3-1 and J usage is TRBJ2-1; D is undetermined. There are 11 residues in the CDR3. The ends were cut back, 4 bases at V and 9 bases at J, with 7 bases in the middle. CDR1 is LGHDT, CDR2 YNNKEL, per germline (reference sequence). The CDR3 DNA reads TGTGCCAGCAGCCGCGCGAGTGAGCAGTTCTTC. Encoded protein: CASSRASEQFF.

This clonotype was detected only a few times. CDR3 protein: CASSRENYGYTF. The CDR3 coding sequence is TGTGCCAGCAGCAGGGAGAACTATGGCTACACCTTC. J is TRBJ1-2 and V is TRBV6-5; a possible D gene is TRBD1 (5 bases). V was clipped by 6 bases and J by 2 bases, with 7 bases between them. CDR1 and CDR2 (germline): MNHEY, SVGAGI. CDR3 size: 12 residues.

V and J are TRBV20-1 and TRBJ1-2; possibly TRBD1 for D (5 bases). Per germline, CDR1 DFQATT and CDR2 SNEGSKA (reference sequence). The CDR3 spans 14 residues. Trimming pared 4 bases from V and 0 bases from J, leaving 12 bases between. The CDR3 DNA reads TGCAGTGCTATTGCAGGGACCGCTAACTATGGCTACACCTTC. Its translation: CSAIAGTANYGYTF.

The V and J genes are TRBV12-3 or TRBV12-4 and TRBJ2-7; the D gene is possibly TRBD2 (5 bases). The ends were cut back, 6 bases at V and 6 bases at J, with 21 bases in the middle. The CDR3 contains 15 residues. CDR3 bases: TGTGCCAGCAGAACCACTAGTGCTCCCTCCACCGAGCAGTACTTC. Translated: CASRTTSAPSTEQYF.

V gene TRBV7-9 combines with J gene TRBJ1-1; possible D gene TRBD1, 5 bases. Trimming took off 3 bases at V and 10 bases at J, with 12 bases between the two ends. The CDR3 sequence is 12 residues long. Germline assignment: CDR1 SEHNR and CDR2 FQNEAQ (reference sequence). CDR3 DNA: TGTGCCAGCAGCTTGGGGGATGTTGGAGCTTTCTTT. Translated: CASSLGDVGAFF.